The rows below give T cell receptor beta chains drawn from one sample of a study of PD-1 blockade in mismatch repair-deficient tumors. Only in-frame clones appear in the TCRdb table, and some are missing; sequencing was by immunoSEQ multiplex PCR. The sample has fewer than 50,000 clones, roughly 80% seen once; the top ten hold roughly 22%. This sample comprised peripheral blood, obtained 4 weeks after starting pembrolizumab. The receptors stem from an adult with mismatch repair-deficient cancer. Both conserved end residues are part of each CDR3. The D gene is left open where the match is weak. Expanded clones get a size class; other rows say once, few or many, or leave the size out.

NA | TRBJ2-3 | TRBD2 | TRBV28 | TGTGCCAGCAGTTTATTTGGTCTTCGGCGGGAGGTTAACGCAGATACGCAGTATTTT | CASSLFGLRREVNADTQYF
once | TRBJ2-7 | TRBD2 | TRBV7-3 | TGTGCCAGCAGCGAGTCTAGCGGGAGTAGCGAGCAGTACTTC | CASSESSGSSEQYF
NA | TRBJ2-1 | TRBD2 | TRBV5-1 | TGCGCCAGATCCCTGACTAGCGGGAAAGTTTGCAATGAGCAGTTCTTC | CARSLTSGKVCNEQFF
NA | TRBJ2-7 | TRBD2 | TRBV7-6 | TGTGCCAGCAGCTTGGCTAGCGGTCCTTCCTACGAGCAGTACTTC | CASSLASGPSYEQYF
NA | TRBJ2-6 | NA | TRBV27 | TGTGCCAGCAGTTTAAGGGCGGGGGGGGCCAACGTCCTGACTTTC | CASSLRAGGANVLTF
NA | TRBJ1-2 | NA | TRBV15 | TGTGCCACCAGCAGCAATAAGGGGCTGGACTATGGCTACACCTTC | CATSSNKGLDYGYTF
few | TRBJ1-5 | NA | TRBV19 | TGTGCCAGTAGTATAGGGGCAGGCAGTCAGCCCCAGCATTTT | CASSIGAGSQPQHF
few | TRBJ1-2 | NA | TRBV6-1 | TGTGCCAGCAGTACCTCGACAGTCAACGGCTACACCTTC | CASSTSTVNGYTF
NA | TRBJ2-4 | NA | TRBV6-4 | TGTGCCAGCAGTGAGAACAGGTACATTCAGTACTTC | CASSENRYIQYF
NA | TRBJ2-3 | NA | TRBV19 | TGTGCCAGTAGTAAACAGTCTAACGGGGGAGTCACAGATACGCAGTATTTT | CASSKQSNGGVTDTQYF
few | TRBJ2-7 | TRBD2 | TRBV10-3 | TGTGCCATCAGTGAGAGGTCTAGCGGGAACATACCCCTCTACGAGCAGTACTTC | CAISERSSGNIPLYEQYF
NA | TRBJ2-7 | NA | TRBV30 | TGTGCCTGGAGTGTCCCGGGGTTCTCCTACGAGCAGTACTTC | CAWSVPGFSYEQYF
NA | TRBJ1-2 | NA | TRBV7-9 | TGTGCCAGCAGCCGGGGACTGACTTATGGCTACACCTTC | CASSRGLTYGYTF
once | TRBJ1-2 | TRBD1 | TRBV5-5 | TGTGCCAGCAGCTTGGACCCGGGACAGCCGTATGGCTACACCTTC | CASSLDPGQPYGYTF
NA | TRBJ1-3 | NA | TRBV5-1 | TGCGCCAGCAGCCCCTGGGCCCTGGGAGACTCTGGAAACACCATATATTTT | CASSPWALGDSGNTIYF
NA | TRBJ1-2 | TRBD1 | TRBV6-1 | TGTGCCAGCAGTTCCCTCACTCCAGGGGGGTATGGCTACACCTTC | CASSSLTPGGYGYTF
NA | TRBJ2-5 | NA | TRBV4-1 | TGCGCCAGCAGCCAAGACGCAGGGTACGAAGAGACCCAGTACTTC | CASSQDAGYEETQYF
NA | TRBJ2-7 | NA | TRBV30 | TGTGCCTGGAGTGTAGGGTCCTACGAGCAGTACTTC | CAWSVGSYEQYF
NA | TRBJ1-4 | NA | TRBV28 | TGTGCCAGCAGTTTGCCCACAATGAATGAAAAACTGTTTTTT | CASSLPTMNEKLFF
NA | TRBJ1-1 | NA | TRBV7-2 | TGTGCCAGCAGCTCCGGGGGCAGGCCGGTGGGGACTGAAGCTTTCTTT | CASSSGGRPVGTEAFF
NA | TRBJ2-5 | TRBD2 | TRBV5-4 | TGTGCCAGCAGCTCCGGGACTAGCGGGAGGGCGCGGGAGACCCAGTACTTC | CASSSGTSGRARETQYF
NA | TRBJ1-1 | NA | TRBV6-4 | TGTGCCAGCAGCACGGGTACGGAGTCAGAAGCTTTCTTT | CASSTGTESEAFF
NA | TRBJ1-2 | NA | TRBV19 | TGTGCCAGTAGTATGGGGGTCGTGAGGGGCTACACCTTC | CASSMGVVRGYTF
NA | TRBJ2-7 | NA | TRBV11-2 | TGTGCCAGCAGCTTAGAGTTTTCGGGGGCCTACGAGCAGTACTTC | CASSLEFSGAYEQYF
NA | TRBJ2-1 | NA | TRBV27 | TGTGCCAGCAGCCGCAGAGAAGTGATCATGAATGAGCAGTTCTTC | CASSRREVIMNEQFF
few | TRBJ1-2 | TRBD1 | TRBV30 | TGTGCCTGGAGCCGGACAGGCGGGAACTCCTACACCTTC | CAWSRTGGNSYTF
once | TRBJ2-3 | TRBD2 | TRBV28 | TGTGCCAGCAGTCCCTTAGCGGGAGAAATTTGGGGAAACACAGATACGCAGTATTTT | CASSPLAGEIWGNTDTQYF
NA | TRBJ1-2 | NA | TRBV25-1 | TGTGCCAGCAGAGGTAACTATGGCTACACCTTC | CASRGNYGYTF
NA | TRBJ2-7 | NA | TRBV7-9 | TGTGCCAGCAGCTCCTGGGGTATATCGGACGAGCAGTACTTC | CASSSWGISDEQYF
NA | TRBJ1-1 | NA | TRBV27 | TGTGCCAGCAGTACTACCTCCGGGACGGTGATGAGCTCTTTCTTT | CASSTTSGTVMSSFF
few | TRBJ2-5 | NA | TRBV19 | TGTGCCAGTAGTATAGGCAGATCGTACCAAGAGACCCAGTACTTC | CASSIGRSYQETQYF
NA | TRBJ2-7 | NA | TRBV28 | TGTGCCAGCAGTCTGGGGTTCGAGCAGTACTTC | CASSLGFEQYF
NA | TRBJ1-2 | NA | TRBV19 | TGTGCCAGTAGTCTTTCAGAGAACTCCTATGGCTACACCTTC | CASSLSENSYGYTF
NA | TRBJ2-1 | TRBD2 | TRBV2 | TGTGCCAGCAGGACGGGAGGGCTTTACAATGAGCAGTTCTTC | CASRTGGLYNEQFF
once | TRBJ2-5 | NA | TRBV30 | TGTGCCTGGACGGACTCCTTCTGGGGAAAGACCCAGTACTTC | CAWTDSFWGKTQYF
once | TRBJ2-7 | TRBD2 | TRBV10-2 | TGCGCCAGCAGTGGGGGGGGACTAGCGGGTCGCTACGAGCAGTACTTC | CASSGGGLAGRYEQYF
NA | TRBJ2-7 | NA | TRBV29-1 | TGCAGCGCCACCTTTGGCGTTCCCTACGAGCAGTACTTC | CSATFGVPYEQYF
NA | TRBJ2-3 | NA | TRBV6-6 | TGTGCCAGCAGTTACTCGTACGTCACTAGCACAGATACGCAGTATTTT | CASSYSYVTSTDTQYF
NA | TRBJ2-1 | TRBD2 | TRBV14 | TGTGCCAGCAGCCATTCAGGGGGACTAGCGCGTCAAAGCTCCTACAATGAGCAGTTCTTC | CASSHSGGLARQSSYNEQFF
NA | TRBJ2-7 | TRBD1 | TRBV2 | TGTGCCAGCAATCTGCCGGCCGGACAGGGGTACTACGAGCAGTACTTC | CASNLPAGQGYYEQYF
NA | TRBJ1-2 | NA | TRBV6-5 | TGTGCCAGCAGTTATGGGGTTGGGGAGGGGAGACGGGGCTACACCTTC | CASSYGVGEGRRGYTF
NA | TRBJ2-7 | NA | TRBV7-9 | TGTGCCAGCAGCTTAGACACTCTCGGCGAGCAGTACTTC | CASSLDTLGEQYF
NA | TRBJ2-7 | NA | TRBV29-1 | TGCAGCGTTGAAGCCTGGGGGACCTACGAGCAGTACTTC | CSVEAWGTYEQYF
few | TRBJ1-4 | NA | TRBV14 | TGTGCCAGCAGCCAAGGACATCTCGAAAAACTGTTTTTT | CASSQGHLEKLFF
once | TRBJ1-3 | NA | TRBV6-5 | TGTGCCAGCAGATACCGGGACGTTGAAAGTGGAAACACCATATATTTT | CASRYRDVESGNTIYF
NA | TRBJ2-5 | TRBD2 | TRBV5-5 | TGTGCCAGCAGCTCTCGAATGAGCGGGACTGAGACCCAGTACTTC | CASSSRMSGTETQYF
NA | TRBJ2-3 | NA | TRBV5-4 | TGTGCCAGCAGCTTGGCGGGCAGGAGCGCCGATACGCAGTATTTT | CASSLAGRSADTQYF